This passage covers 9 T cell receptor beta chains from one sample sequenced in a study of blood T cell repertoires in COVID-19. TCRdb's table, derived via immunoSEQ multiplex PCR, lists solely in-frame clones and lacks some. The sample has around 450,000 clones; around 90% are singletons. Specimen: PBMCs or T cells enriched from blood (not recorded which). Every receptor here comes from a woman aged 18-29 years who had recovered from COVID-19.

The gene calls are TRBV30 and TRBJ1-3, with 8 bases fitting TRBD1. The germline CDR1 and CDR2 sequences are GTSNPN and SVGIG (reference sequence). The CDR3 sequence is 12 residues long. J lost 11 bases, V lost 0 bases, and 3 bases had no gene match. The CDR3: CAWSVDRGAIYF. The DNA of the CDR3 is TGTGCCTGGAGTGTAGACAGGGGAGCCATATATTTT.

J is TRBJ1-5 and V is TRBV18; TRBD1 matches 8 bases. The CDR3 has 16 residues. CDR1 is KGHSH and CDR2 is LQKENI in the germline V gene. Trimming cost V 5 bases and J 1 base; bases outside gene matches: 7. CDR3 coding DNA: TGTGCCAGCTCAAAGGACAGGGCGGCGAGCAATCAGCCCCAGCATTTT. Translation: CASSKDRAASNQPQHF.

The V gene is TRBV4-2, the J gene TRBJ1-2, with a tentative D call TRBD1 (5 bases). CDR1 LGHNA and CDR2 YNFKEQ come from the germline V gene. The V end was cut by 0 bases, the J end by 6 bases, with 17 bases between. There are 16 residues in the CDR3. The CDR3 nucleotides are TGTGCCAGCAGCCAAGATCTATCAGGGCCTAAGGATGGCTACACCTTC. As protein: CASSQDLSGPKDGYTF.

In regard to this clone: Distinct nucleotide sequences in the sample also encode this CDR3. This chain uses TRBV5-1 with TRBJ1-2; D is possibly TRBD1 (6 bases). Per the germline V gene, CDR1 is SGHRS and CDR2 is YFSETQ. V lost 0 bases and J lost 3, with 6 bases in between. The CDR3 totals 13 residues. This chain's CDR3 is CASSLEGDYGYTF. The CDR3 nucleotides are TGCGCCAGCAGCTTGGAGGGGGACTATGGCTACACCTTC.

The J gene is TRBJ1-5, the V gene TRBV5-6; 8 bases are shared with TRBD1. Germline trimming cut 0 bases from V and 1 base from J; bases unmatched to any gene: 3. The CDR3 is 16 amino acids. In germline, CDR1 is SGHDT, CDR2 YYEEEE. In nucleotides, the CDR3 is TGTGCCAGCAGCTTGGGACAGGGGAGGAGCAATCAGCCCCAGCATTTT. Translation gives CASSLGQGRSNQPQHF.

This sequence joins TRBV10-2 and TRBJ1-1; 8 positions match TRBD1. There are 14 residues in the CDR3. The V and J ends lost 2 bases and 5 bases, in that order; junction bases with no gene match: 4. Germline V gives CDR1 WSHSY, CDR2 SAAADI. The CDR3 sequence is CASSEKDRETEAFF. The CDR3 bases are TGCGCCAGCAGTGAGAAGGACAGGGAAACTGAAGCTTTCTTT.

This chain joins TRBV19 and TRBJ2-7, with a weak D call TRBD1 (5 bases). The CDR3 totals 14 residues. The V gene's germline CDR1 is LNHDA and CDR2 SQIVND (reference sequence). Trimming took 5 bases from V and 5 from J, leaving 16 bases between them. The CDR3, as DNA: TGTGCCAGTAGTCCCTTAGGGGCTACCGACGAGCAGTACTTC. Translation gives CASSPLGATDEQYF.

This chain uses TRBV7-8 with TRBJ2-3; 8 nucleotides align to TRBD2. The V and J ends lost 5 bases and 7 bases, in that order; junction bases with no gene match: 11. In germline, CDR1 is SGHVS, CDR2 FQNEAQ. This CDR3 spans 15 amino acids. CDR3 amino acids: CASSRAGGESNTQYF. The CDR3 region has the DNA TGTGCCAGCAGCCGAGCCGGGGGGGAATCGAATACGCAGTATTTT.

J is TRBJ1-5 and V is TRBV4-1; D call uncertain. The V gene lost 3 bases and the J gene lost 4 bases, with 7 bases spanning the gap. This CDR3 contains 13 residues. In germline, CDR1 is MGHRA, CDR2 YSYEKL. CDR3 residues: CASSHGVNQPQHF. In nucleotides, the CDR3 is TGCGCCAGCAGCCACGGGGTGAATCAGCCCCAGCATTTT.